Below, 5 T cell receptor beta chains from the same sample are listed, as sequenced in a study of cytomegalovirus exposure and HLA in healthy donors. The PCR contained 60 Vbeta and 13 Jbeta primers. The repertoire was sequenced with immunoSEQ multiplex PCR; TCRdb's copy has only in-frame clones and lacks some. In the table there are about 76,000 clones, more than 55% of which are singletons. The sequencing sample was made of PBMCs. The receptors derive from a man in his 60s in good health and CMV-seropositive.

The chain joins TRBV1 to TRBJ2-4; TRBD2 is taken as the D call from the table, unchecked against the DNA. TRBV1 is annotated as a pseudogene. CDR3 length: 20 amino acids. The CDR3 reads CTSSQERLAGGPGAKNIQYF. The CDR3 DNA follows: TGCACCAGCAGCCAAGAAAGACTAGCGGGAGGGCCCGGAGCCAAAAACATTCAGTACTTC.

This clone was counted only a few times. The rearrangement joins TRBV18 to TRBJ2-3; D might be TRBD1 (6 bases). The CDR3 has 16 amino acids. From germline, CDR1 is KGHSH and CDR2 LQKENI. The V end was cut by 5 bases, the J end by 2 bases, with 17 bases between. In DNA, the CDR3 is TGTGCCAGCTCAGAAAAAACAGGGCAGTTCACAGATACGCAGTATTTT. Amino acid sequence: CASSEKTGQFTDTQYF.

The chain is built from TRBV27 and TRBJ1-5; TRBD1 aligns across 7 bases. This CDR3 is built from 15 residues. Germline assignment: CDR1 MNHEY and CDR2 SMNVEV (reference sequence). V lost 6 bases to trimming and J lost 6 bases; unmatched junction nucleotides: 11. The CDR3, as DNA: TGTGCCAGCAGCCCTGGAGGGGGCTGGGGTCAGCCCCAGCATTTT. This codes for CASSPGGGWGQPQHF.

V gene TRBV5-1 combines with J gene TRBJ2-2; TRBD1 agrees at 7 bases. Per the germline V gene, CDR1 is SGHRS and CDR2 is YFSETQ. V dropped 1 base and J dropped 5; count of bases not matched to a gene: 2. The CDR3 loop spans 14 amino acids. CDR3 sequence reads: CASSLTGETGELFF. Written as DNA, the CDR3 is TGCGCCAGCAGCTTGACAGGGGAGACCGGGGAGCTGTTTTTT.

The gene calls are TRBV9 and TRBJ2-3; D is ambiguous. The CDR3 is made up of 13 amino acids. Trimming left V 0 bases short and J 6 bases short, with 8 bases between. Germline CDR1 is SGDLS and CDR2 is YYNGEE. CDR3: CASSVGQADTQYF. The DNA of the CDR3 is TGTGCCAGCAGCGTAGGTCAGGCGGATACGCAGTATTTT.